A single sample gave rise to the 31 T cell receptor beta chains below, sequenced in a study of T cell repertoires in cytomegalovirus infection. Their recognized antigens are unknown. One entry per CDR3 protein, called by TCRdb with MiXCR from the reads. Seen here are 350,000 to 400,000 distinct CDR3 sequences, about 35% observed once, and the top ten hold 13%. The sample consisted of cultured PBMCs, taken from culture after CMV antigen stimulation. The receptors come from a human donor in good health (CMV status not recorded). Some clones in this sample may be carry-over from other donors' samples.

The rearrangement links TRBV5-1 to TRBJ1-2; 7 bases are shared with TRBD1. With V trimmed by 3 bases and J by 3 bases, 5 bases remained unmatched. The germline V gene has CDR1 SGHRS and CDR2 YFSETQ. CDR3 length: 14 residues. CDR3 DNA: TGCGCCAGCAGCTCCGGACAGGTCGACTATGGCTACACCTTC. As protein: CASSSGQVDYGYTF.

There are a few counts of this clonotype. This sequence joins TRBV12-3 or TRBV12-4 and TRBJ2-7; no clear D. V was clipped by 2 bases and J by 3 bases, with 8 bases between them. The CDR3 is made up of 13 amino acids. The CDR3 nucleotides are TGTGCCAGCAGTTTAAGGCCCGACTACGAGCAGTACTTC. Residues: CASSLRPDYEQYF.

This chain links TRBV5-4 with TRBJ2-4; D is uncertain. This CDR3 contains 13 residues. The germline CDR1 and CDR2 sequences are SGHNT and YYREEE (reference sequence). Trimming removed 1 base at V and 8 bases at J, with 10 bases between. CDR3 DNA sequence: TGTGCCAGCAGCTTGTTTCGGGCTGACATTCAGTACTTC. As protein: CASSLFRADIQYF.

In nucleotides, the CDR3 is TGTGCCAGCAGCTTACGCAGCGAGTATGGCTACACCTTC. It yields the protein CASSLRSEYGYTF. The rearrangement links TRBV7-2 to TRBJ1-2, with D hard to call. Germline assignment: CDR1 SGHTA and CDR2 FQGNSA. V lost 2 bases and J lost 5, with 9 bases in between. The CDR3 extends over 13 amino acids.

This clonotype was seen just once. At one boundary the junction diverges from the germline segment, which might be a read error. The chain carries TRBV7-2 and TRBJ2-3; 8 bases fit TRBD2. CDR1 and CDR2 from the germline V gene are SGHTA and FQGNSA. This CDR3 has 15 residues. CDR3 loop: CASTSISGVTDTQCF. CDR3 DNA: TGTGCCAGCACCTCGATTAGCGGGGTCACAGATACGCAGTGTTTT.

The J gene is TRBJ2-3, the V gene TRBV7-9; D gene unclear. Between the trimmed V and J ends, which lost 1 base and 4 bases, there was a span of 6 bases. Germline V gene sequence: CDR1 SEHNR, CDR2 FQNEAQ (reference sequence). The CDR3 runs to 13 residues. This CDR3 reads CASSLETADTQYF. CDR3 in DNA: TGTGCCAGCAGCTTAGAGACGGCAGATACGCAGTATTTT.

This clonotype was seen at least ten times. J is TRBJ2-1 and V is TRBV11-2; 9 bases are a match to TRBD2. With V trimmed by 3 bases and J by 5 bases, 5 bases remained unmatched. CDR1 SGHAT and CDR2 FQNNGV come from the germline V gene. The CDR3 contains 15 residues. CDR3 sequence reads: CASSLVAGVDNEQFF. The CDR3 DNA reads TGTGCCAGCAGCTTGGTAGCGGGAGTCGACAATGAGCAGTTCTTC.

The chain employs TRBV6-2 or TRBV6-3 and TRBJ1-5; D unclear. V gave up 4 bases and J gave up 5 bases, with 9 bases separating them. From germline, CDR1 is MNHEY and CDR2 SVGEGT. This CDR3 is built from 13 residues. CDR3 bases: TGTGCCAGCAGTTCCGGACGGTATCAGCCCCAGCATTTT. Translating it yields CASSSGRYQPQHF.

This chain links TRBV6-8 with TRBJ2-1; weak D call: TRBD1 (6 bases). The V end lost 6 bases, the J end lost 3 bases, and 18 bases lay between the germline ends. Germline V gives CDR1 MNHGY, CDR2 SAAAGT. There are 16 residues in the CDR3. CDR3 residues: CASSQGTIGIYNEQFF. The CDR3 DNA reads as TGTGCCAGCAGCCAGGGGACCATCGGAATCTACAATGAGCAGTTCTTC.

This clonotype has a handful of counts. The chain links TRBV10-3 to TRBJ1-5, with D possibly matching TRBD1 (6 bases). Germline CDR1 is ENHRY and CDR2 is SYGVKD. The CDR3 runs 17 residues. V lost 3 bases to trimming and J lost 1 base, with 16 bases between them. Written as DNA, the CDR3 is TGTGCCATCAGTGAAAATATAGGACAGAGCAGCAATCAGCCCCAGCATTTT. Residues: CAISENIGQSSNQPQHF.

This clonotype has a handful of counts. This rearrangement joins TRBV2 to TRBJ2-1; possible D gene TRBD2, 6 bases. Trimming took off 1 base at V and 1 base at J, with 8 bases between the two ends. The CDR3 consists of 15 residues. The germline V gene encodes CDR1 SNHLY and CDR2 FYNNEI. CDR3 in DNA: TGTGCCAGCAGTGAAGAACTAGCTTCCTACAATGAGCAGTTCTTC. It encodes CASSEELASYNEQFF.

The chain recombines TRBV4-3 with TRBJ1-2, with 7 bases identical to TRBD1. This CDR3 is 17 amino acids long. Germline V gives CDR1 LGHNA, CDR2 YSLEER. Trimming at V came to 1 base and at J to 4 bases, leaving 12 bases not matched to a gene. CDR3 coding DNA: TGCGCCAGCAGCCAAGCCGCGGGACAGCCCAATGTCTATGGCTACACCTTC. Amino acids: CASSQAAGQPNVYGYTF.

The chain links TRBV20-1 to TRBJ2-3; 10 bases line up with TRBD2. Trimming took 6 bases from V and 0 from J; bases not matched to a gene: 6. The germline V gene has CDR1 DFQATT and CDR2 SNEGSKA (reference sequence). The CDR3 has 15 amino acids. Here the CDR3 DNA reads TGCAGTGCCCATGGACTAGCGGCTAGCACAGATACGCAGTATTTT. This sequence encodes CSAHGLAASTDTQYF.

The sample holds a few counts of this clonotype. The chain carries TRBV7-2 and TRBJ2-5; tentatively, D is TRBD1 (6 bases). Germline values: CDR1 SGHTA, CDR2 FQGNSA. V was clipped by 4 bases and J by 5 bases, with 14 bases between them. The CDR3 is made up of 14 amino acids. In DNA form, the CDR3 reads TGTGCCAGCAGCTCCCAGGGGCTGGGGGAGACCCAGTACTTC. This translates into CASSSQGLGETQYF.

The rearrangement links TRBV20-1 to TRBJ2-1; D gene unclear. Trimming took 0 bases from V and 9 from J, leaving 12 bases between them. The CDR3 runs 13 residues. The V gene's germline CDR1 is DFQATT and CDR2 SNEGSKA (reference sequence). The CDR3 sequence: CSARDSTVFEQFF. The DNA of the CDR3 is TGCAGTGCTAGAGATTCGACGGTATTTGAGCAGTTCTTC.

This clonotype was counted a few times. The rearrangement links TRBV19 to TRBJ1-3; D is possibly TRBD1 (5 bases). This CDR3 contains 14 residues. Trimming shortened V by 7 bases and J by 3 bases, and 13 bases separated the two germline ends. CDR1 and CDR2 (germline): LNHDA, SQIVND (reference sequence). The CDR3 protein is CASTGGPLGNTIYF. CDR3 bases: TGTGCCAGTACCGGGGGACCGCTTGGAAACACCATATATTTT. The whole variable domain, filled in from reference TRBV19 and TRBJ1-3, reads DGGITQSPKYLFRKEGQNVTLSCEQNLNHDAMYWYRQDPGQGLRLIYYSQIVNDFQKGDIAEGYSVSREKKESFPLTVTSAQKNPTAFYLCASTGGPLGNTIYFGEGSWLTVV.

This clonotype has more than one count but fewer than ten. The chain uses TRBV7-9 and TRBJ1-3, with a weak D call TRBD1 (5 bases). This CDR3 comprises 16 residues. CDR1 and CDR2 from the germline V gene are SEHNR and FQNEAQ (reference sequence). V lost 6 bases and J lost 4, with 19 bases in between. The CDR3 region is CASRQLHQGGGNTIYF. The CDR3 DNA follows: TGTGCCAGCAGACAACTTCATCAGGGAGGGGGAAACACCATATATTTT.

The DNA for the CDR3 is TGTGCCAGCAGCTTAGCTCGGCTAGCGGGGGGCAATGAGCAGTTCTTC. Protein product: CASSLARLAGGNEQFF. V and J are TRBV7-9 and TRBJ2-1; 11 bases fit TRBD2. The CDR3 consists of 16 residues. Germline CDR1 and CDR2: SEHNR and FQNEAQ (reference sequence). Losses at the gene ends were 0 bases for V and 6 bases for J; bases not matched to a gene: 4.

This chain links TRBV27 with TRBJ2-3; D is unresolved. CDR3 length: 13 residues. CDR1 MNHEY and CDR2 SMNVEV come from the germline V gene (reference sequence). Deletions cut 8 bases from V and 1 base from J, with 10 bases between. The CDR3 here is CASCSLGTDTQYF. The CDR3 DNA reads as TGTGCCAGCTGCAGTCTGGGCACAGATACGCAGTATTTT.

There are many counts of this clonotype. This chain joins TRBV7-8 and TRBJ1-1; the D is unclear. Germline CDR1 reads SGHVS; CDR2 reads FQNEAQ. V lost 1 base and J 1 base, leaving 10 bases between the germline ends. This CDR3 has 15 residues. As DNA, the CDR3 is TGTGCCAGCAGCTTAGTCTCCGGCGGGAACACTGAAGCTTTCTTT. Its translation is CASSLVSGGNTEAFF.

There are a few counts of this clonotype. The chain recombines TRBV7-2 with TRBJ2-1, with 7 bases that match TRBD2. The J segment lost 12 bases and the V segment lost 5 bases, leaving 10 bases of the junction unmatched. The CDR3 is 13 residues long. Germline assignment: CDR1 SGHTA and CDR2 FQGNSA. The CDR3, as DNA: TGTGCCAGCAGCCCGGGGGGACCACTCGGGCAGTTCTTC. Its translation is CASSPGGPLGQFF. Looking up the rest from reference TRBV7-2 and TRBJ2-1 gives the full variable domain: GAGVSQSPSNKVTEKGKDVELRCDPISGHTALYWYRQSLGQGLEFLIYFQGNSAPDKSGLPSDRFSAERTGGSVSTLTIQRTQQEDSAVYLCASSPGGPLGQFFGPGTRLTVL.

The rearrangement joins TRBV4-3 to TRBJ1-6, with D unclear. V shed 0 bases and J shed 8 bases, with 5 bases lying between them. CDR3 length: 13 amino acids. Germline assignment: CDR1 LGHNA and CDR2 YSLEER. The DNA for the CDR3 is TGCGCCAGCAGCCAAGAATCGTATTCACCCCTCCACTTT. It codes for CASSQESYSPLHF.

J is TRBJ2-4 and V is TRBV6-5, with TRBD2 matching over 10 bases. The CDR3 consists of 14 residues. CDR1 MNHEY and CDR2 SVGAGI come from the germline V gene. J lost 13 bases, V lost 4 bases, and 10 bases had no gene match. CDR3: CASSFSPTSGSQYF. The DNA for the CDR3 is TGTGCCAGCAGTTTTTCACCGACTAGCGGGTCACAGTACTTC.

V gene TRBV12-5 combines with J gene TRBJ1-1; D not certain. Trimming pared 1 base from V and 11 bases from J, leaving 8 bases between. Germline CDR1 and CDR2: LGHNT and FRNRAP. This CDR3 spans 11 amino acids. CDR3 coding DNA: TGTGCTAGTGGTTTGGACGATGGGGCTTTCTTT. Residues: CASGLDDGAFF.

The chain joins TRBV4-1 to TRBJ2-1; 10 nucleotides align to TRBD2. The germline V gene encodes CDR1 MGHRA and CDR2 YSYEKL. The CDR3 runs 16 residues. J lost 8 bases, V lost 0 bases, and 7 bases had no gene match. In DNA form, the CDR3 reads TGCGCCAGCAGCCAAGATGCAGCTAGCGGGAGCTATGAGCAGTTCTTC. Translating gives CASSQDAASGSYEQFF.

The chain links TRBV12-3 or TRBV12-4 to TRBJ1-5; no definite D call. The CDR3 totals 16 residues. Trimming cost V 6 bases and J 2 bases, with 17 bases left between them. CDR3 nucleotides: TGTGCCAGCAGCCCAACCCAAATGGAGGGCAATCAGCCCCAGCATTTT. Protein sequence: CASSPTQMEGNQPQHF.

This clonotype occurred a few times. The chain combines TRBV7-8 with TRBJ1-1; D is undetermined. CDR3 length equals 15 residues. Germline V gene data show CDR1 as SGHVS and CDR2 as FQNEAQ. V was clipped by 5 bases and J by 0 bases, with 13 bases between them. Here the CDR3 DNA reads TGTGCCAGCAGCCCATCCGCAGAGATGAACACTGAAGCTTTCTTT. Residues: CASSPSAEMNTEAFF.

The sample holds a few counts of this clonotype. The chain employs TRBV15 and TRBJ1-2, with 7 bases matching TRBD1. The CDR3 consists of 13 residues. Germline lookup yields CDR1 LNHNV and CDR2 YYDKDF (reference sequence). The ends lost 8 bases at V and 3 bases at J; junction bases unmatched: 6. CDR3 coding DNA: TGTGCCACCGGACAGGTCGGGGACTATGGCTACACCTTC. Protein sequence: CATGQVGDYGYTF.

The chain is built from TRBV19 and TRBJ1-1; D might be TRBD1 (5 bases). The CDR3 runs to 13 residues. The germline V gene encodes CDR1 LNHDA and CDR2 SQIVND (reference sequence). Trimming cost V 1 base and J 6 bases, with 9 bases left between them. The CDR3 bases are TGTGCCAGTAGTATAGCGGGGGAGGCTGAAGCTTTCTTT. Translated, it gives CASSIAGEAEAFF.

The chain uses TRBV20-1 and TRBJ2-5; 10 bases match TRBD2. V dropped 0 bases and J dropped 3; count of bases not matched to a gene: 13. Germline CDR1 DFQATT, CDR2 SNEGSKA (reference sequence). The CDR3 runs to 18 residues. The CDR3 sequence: CSARDHASSGRREETQYF. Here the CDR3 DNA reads TGCAGTGCTAGAGATCATGCGTCTAGCGGGAGAAGGGAAGAGACCCAGTACTTC.

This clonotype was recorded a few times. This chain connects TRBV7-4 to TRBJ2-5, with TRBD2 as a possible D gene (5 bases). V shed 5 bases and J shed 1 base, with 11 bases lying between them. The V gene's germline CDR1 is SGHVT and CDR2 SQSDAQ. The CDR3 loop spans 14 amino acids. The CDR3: CASSDRGSQETQYF. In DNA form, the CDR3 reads TGTGCCAGCAGCGACCGGGGATCCCAAGAGACCCAGTACTTC.